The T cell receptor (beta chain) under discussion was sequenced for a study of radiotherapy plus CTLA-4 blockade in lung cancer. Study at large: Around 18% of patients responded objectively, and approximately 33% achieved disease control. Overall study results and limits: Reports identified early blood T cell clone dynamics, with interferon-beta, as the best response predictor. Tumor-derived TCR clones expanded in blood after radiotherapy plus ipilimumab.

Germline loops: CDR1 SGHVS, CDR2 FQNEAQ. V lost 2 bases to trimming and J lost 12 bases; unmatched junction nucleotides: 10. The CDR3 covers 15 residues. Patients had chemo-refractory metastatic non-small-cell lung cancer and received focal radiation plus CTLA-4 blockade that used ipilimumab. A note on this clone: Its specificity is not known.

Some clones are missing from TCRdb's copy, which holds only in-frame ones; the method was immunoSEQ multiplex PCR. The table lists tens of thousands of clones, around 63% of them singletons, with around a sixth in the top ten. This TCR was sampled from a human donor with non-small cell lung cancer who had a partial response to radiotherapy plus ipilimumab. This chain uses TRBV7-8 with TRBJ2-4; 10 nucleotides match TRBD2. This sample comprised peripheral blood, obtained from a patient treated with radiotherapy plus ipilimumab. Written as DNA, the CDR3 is TGTGCCAGCAGCTTAAGGTTATCTAGCGGGAGTACTCAGTACTTC. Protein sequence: CASSLRLSSGSTQYF. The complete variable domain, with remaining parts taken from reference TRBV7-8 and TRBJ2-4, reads GAGVSQSPRYKVAKRGQDVALRCDPISGHVSLFWYQQALGQGPEFLTYFQNEAQLDKSGLPSDRFFAERPEGSVSTLKIQRTQQEDSAVYLCASSLRLSSGSTQYFGAGTRLSVL.